This T cell receptor (beta chain) is from a study of early T cells in non-severe SARS-CoV-2 infection. Using its own MiXCR run on the 5' RACE reads, TCRdb lists one record per CDR3 protein. The data show about 22,000 distinct CDR3 sequences, around 3.5% seen once. The CDR3 covers 10 residues. The germline CDR1 and CDR2 sequences are MDHEN and SYDVKM. V dropped 10 bases and J dropped 3 bases, with 7 bases sitting between them. Regarding this clonotype: A much larger clonotype is one base distant, so this may be a read error.

The sample taken for sequencing was whole blood. This TCR derives from an adult who was a healthcare worker with PCR-confirmed SARS-CoV-2 infection or an uninfected control (not recorded which). The rearrangement uses TRBV28 and TRBJ2-7, with D unclear. The CDR3 is CANSLYEQYF. In nucleotides, the CDR3 is TGTGCCAACAGCCTCTACGAGCAGTACTTC.